These 7 T cell receptor beta chains were sequenced from one sample in a study of glioma-infiltrating T cells. TCR alpha and beta CDR3 regions were amplified from RNA using iRepertoire nested multiplex PCR. TCRdb re-called the multiplex PCR reads with MiXCR, one entry per CDR3 protein. The data contain approximately 190,000 distinct CDR3 sequences, more than 30% of them seen just once; the ten biggest clones take up 20%. Sample: glioma tissue, nonneoplastic brain tissue, or PBMCs (not recorded which). The source is a human donor with low-grade glioma or glioblastoma, undergoing nonglioma brain surgery, or in good health (not recorded which).

This clonotype was counted ten times or more. V gene TRBV19 combines with J gene TRBJ2-1; the D gene could be TRBD1 or TRBD2 (5 bases each). The V end was cut by 4 bases, the J end by 1 base, with 11 bases between. The germline V gene encodes CDR1 LNHDA and CDR2 SQIVND (reference sequence). The CDR3 has 15 residues. Written as DNA, the CDR3 is TGTGCCAGTAGTAGGGGGATTGGGTCCTACAATGAGCAGTTCTTC. Translation: CASSRGIGSYNEQFF.

In this sample, this clonotype turned up many times. This chain uses TRBV7-2 with TRBJ2-3; TRBD1 might be the D (6 bases). V shed 1 base and J shed 2 bases, with 10 bases lying between them. This CDR3 is 15 amino acids long. Germline lookup yields CDR1 SGHTA and CDR2 FQGNSA. The CDR3 sequence is CASSLGDRFTDTQYF. CDR3 DNA: TGTGCCAGCAGCTTAGGAGACAGGTTCACAGATACGCAGTATTTT.

The V call is TRBV4-3, the J call TRBJ2-3, with 8 bases matching TRBD1. The CDR3 is 16 residues long. The junction had 6 bases not matched to a gene; V was cut back by 4 bases and J by 0 bases. The germline V gene has CDR1 LGHNA and CDR2 YSLEER. As DNA, the CDR3 is TGCGCCAGCAGCCCTACGACAGGGGCTAGCACAGATACGCAGTATTTT. Its protein product is CASSPTTGASTDTQYF.

This chain uses TRBV7-9 with TRBJ2-7; 7 bases fit TRBD2. The J call is in doubt because the DNA end fits TRBJ2-5 better. Germline lookup yields CDR1 SEHNR and CDR2 FQNEAQ (reference sequence). The CDR3 is 14 amino acids. The CDR3 here is CASSFGGSGGTQYF. The DNA for the CDR3 is TGTGCCAGCAGCTTCGGAGGTTCGGGAGGGACCCAGTACTTC.

About this clonotype itself: The junction departs from the called germline gene at one end, perhaps through a read error. The chain uses TRBV4-3 and TRBJ2-7, with 9 positions matching TRBD1. CDR1 LGHNA and CDR2 YSLEER come from the germline V gene. This CDR3 spans 15 amino acids. The CDR3 sequence: CAGSPGTGMSYEQYF. The DNA for the CDR3 is TGCGCCGGCAGCCCCGGGACAGGGATGTCCTACGAGCAGTACTTC.

This clonotype was counted between two and nine times. The V call is TRBV9, the J call TRBJ1-2; D may be TRBD1 (6 bases). V lost 4 bases and J lost 3, with 19 bases in between. Germline CDR1 SGDLS, CDR2 YYNGEE. This CDR3 contains 16 residues. CDR3 nucleotides: TGTGCCAGCAGCCACCCTGCCCGGACAGTGGACTATGGCTACACCTTC. It translates to CASSHPARTVDYGYTF.

Turning to this clonotype: A much more abundant neighbour one base away suggests this may be a read error. This sequence joins TRBV28 and TRBJ2-1; TRBD1 might be the D (6 bases). The CDR3 sequence is 14 residues long. The germline gives CDR1 MDHEN, CDR2 SYDVKM. The V end was cut by 3 bases, the J end by 12 bases, with 18 bases between. This chain's CDR3 is CASSFQNRDRGQFF. The DNA for the CDR3 is TGTGCCAGCAGTTTCCAAAACAGGGATCGGGGGCAGTTCTTC.